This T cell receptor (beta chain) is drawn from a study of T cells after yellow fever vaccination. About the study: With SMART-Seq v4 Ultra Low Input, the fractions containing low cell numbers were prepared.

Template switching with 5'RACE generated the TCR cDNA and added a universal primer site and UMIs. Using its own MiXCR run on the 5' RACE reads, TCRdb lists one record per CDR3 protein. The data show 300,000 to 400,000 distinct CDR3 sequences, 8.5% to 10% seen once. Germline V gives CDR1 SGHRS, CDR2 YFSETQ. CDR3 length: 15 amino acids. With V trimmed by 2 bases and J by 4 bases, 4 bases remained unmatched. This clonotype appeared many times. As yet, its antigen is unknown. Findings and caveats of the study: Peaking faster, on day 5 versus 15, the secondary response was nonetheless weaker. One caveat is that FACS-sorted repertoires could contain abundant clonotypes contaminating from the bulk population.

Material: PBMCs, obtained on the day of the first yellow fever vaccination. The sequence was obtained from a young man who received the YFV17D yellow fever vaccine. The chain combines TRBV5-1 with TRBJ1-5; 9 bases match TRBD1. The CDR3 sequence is CASSFGDRANQPQHF. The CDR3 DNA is TGCGCCAGCAGCTTCGGGGACAGGGCAAATCAGCCCCAGCATTTT.